This T cell receptor beta chain came from a study of blood T cell repertoires in COVID-19. At the level of the study: Both acute and convalescent COVID-19 samples were obtained from the United States, Italy and Spain.

V shed 3 bases, J shed 0 bases, and the junction held 6 bases outside the gene matches. This CDR3 has 16 amino acids. Germline V gene data show CDR1 as KGHDR and CDR2 as SFDVKD. Using immunoSEQ multiplex PCR, the repertoire was profiled, and TCRdb retains in-frame clones only, with some absent. The repertoire has 95,000 to 150,000 clones, about four fifths of them found once; the top ten carry about 17%. Sequenced material: peripheral blood. The chain has TRBV24-1 and TRBJ2-5; 7 nucleotides line up with TRBD1. This sequence was found in a man aged 25 to 40 with COVID-19, enrolled during active disease. CDR3 loop: CATSDGTAPYQETQYF. In DNA, the CDR3 is TGTGCCACCAGTGATGGGACAGCGCCCTACCAAGAGACCCAGTACTTC.